Presented here are 26 T cell receptor beta chains from one specimen sequenced in a study of blood T cell repertoires in COVID-19. Profiling relied on immunoSEQ multiplex PCR, and the TCRdb table lists in-frame clones only, not all of them. Among about 230,000 clones listed, approximately 89% were seen once. Material: PBMCs or T cells enriched from blood (not recorded which). The source of these receptors is a woman under 40 with acute COVID-19.

This chain links TRBV7-2 with TRBJ2-1, with 9 bases that match TRBD2. This CDR3 region has 13 residues. Germline loops: CDR1 SGHTA, CDR2 FQGNSA. After removal of 7 bases from V and 15 bases from J, the junction contained 13 bases not matched to a gene. The CDR3 nucleotides are TGTGCCAGCAACCCCCGGACTAGCGACCGGTGGTTCTTC. Residues: CASNPRTSDRWFF.

The gene calls are TRBV15 and TRBJ1-6; 7 bases fit TRBD1. Germline CDR1 and CDR2: LNHNV and YYDKDF (reference sequence). V gave up 0 bases and J gave up 6 bases; unmatched junction bases: 2. This CDR3 is 15 amino acids long. CDR3 protein: CATSRDRGSNSPLHF. The CDR3 DNA follows: TGTGCCACCAGCAGAGACAGGGGGAGTAATTCACCCCTCCACTTT.

The gene calls are TRBV10-1 and TRBJ2-2; no reliable D call. Between the trimmed V and J ends, which lost 7 bases and 1 base, there was a span of 7 bases. Germline assignment: CDR1 WNHNN and CDR2 SYGVQD (reference sequence). This CDR3 region has 13 residues. CDR3 residues: CASKSGNTGELFF. CDR3 nucleotide sequence: TGCGCCAGCAAATCAGGGAACACCGGGGAGCTGTTTTTT.

The chain combines TRBV15 with TRBJ1-4; D call uncertain. The germline V gene has CDR1 LNHNV and CDR2 YYDKDF (reference sequence). The CDR3 has 13 amino acids. V was shortened by 0 bases and J by 7 bases, with 6 bases between the two germline ends. The CDR3 region is CATSRDRGEKLFF. The CDR3 DNA is TGTGCCACCAGCAGAGATCGGGGTGAAAAACTGTTTTTT.

This chain joins TRBV28 and TRBJ1-4, with D possibly being TRBD1 (6 bases). V was cut by 11 bases and J by 4 bases, with 17 bases left in between. CDR3 length: 14 amino acids. Per the germline V gene, CDR1 is MDHEN and CDR2 is SYDVKM. The CDR3 region is CAASTGQINEKLFF. CDR3 bases: TGTGCCGCATCAACCGGACAGATTAATGAAAAACTGTTTTTT.

J is TRBJ2-1 and V is TRBV19; a possible D gene is TRBD1 (5 bases). The V and J ends lost 11 bases and 9 bases respectively, with 14 bases between them. Germline V lookup: CDR1 LNHDA, CDR2 SQIVND (reference sequence). The CDR3 runs 11 residues. Here the CDR3 reads CAGWGPFEQFF. CDR3 DNA sequence: TGTGCCGGCTGGGGCCCGTTTGAGCAGTTCTTC.

The CDR3 here is CASRKDRTGGPYEQYF. The CDR3 nucleotides are TGTGCCAGTAGAAAAGACCGGACAGGGGGCCCCTACGAGCAGTACTTC. The chain recombines TRBV19 with TRBJ2-7; 11 positions agree with TRBD1. V was pared by 6 bases and J by 2 bases, with 9 bases of the junction left unmatched. The CDR3 is made up of 16 amino acids. Germline V gene lookup returns CDR1 LNHDA and CDR2 SQIVND (reference sequence).

This clone was detected only once. The rearrangement links TRBV3-1 (or the pseudogene TRBV3-2) to TRBJ2-1; 8 bases align to TRBD2. The CDR3 runs to 16 residues. Germline V gene lookup returns CDR1 LGHDT and CDR2 YNNKEL (reference sequence). Germline trimming cut 3 bases from V and 9 bases from J; bases unmatched to any gene: 13. In nucleotides, the CDR3 is TGTGCCAGCAGCCAGTGGGGTAGCGGGGAAGAAGGTGAGCAGTTCTTC. It yields the protein CASSQWGSGEEGEQFF.

This clone was recorded only once. The chain carries TRBV4-3 and TRBJ1-1; D remains ambiguous. The CDR3 has 13 residues. Germline V gives CDR1 LGHNA, CDR2 YSLEER. V shed 2 bases and J shed 4 bases, with 8 bases lying between them. For the CDR3, the DNA is TGCGCCAGCAGCCAATTGTCCCGCACTGAAGCTTTCTTT. Translating it yields CASSQLSRTEAFF.

This clone has only a few counts. The rearrangement joins TRBV2 to TRBJ2-5; 10 nucleotides match TRBD1. This CDR3 contains 15 residues. Germline CDR1 reads SNHLY; CDR2 reads FYNNEI. V lost 6 bases to trimming and J lost 8 bases; unmatched junction nucleotides: 12. The CDR3 coding sequence is TGTGCCAGCAGAGCCCGGGGACAGGGGCCGGGTACCCAGTACTTC. Encoded protein: CASRARGQGPGTQYF.

The chain carries TRBV28 and TRBJ1-2; D is possibly TRBD1 (6 bases). Germline CDR1 is MDHEN and CDR2 is SYDVKM. The CDR3 has 15 residues. The V and J ends lost 6 bases and 1 base respectively, with 15 bases between them. The CDR3 reads CASSGGQPHNYGYTF. In DNA form, the CDR3 reads TGTGCCAGCAGCGGCGGACAGCCCCATAACTATGGCTACACCTTC.

The chain uses TRBV3-1 (or the pseudogene TRBV3-2) and TRBJ2-5; TRBD2 matches at 7 bases. The CDR3 has 15 amino acids. Germline trimming cut 5 bases from V and 8 bases from J; bases unmatched to any gene: 14. Germline-derived CDR1 and CDR2 are LGHDT and YNNKEL (reference sequence). Here the CDR3 reads CASSSWGGPQGTQYF. The CDR3 nucleotides read TGTGCCAGCAGCTCCTGGGGGGGTCCCCAAGGCACCCAGTACTTC.

This rearrangement joins TRBV2 to TRBJ2-7, with D unclear. There are 12 residues in the CDR3. V was pared by 8 bases and J by 6 bases, with 14 bases between. The germline V gene encodes CDR1 SNHLY and CDR2 FYNNEI. CDR3 bases: TGTGCCAGCTCCACCCAATCGAGCGAGCAGTACTTC. Amino acids: CASSTQSSEQYF.

The gene calls are TRBV9 and TRBJ1-2; D is perhaps TRBD1 (6 bases). Germline assignment: CDR1 SGDLS and CDR2 YYNGEE. CDR3 length equals 14 residues. Trimming took off 0 bases at V and 5 bases at J, with 11 bases between the two ends. Written as DNA, the CDR3 is TGTGCCAGCAGCGTAGCCGCAGGGGAATATGGCTACACCTTC. It codes for CASSVAAGEYGYTF.

The J gene is TRBJ2-5, the V gene TRBV14; 9 nucleotides agree with TRBD2. Germline V CDR1 and CDR2: SGHDN, FVKESK. CDR3 length: 16 amino acids. Losses at the gene ends were 2 bases for V and 5 bases for J; bases not matched to a gene: 9. CDR3 residues: CASSQRPGLAEETQYF. The CDR3 DNA is TGTGCCAGCAGCCAAAGGCCGGGACTAGCAGAGGAGACCCAGTACTTC.

The chain has TRBV7-3 and TRBJ2-4; 8 nucleotides align to TRBD1. The J segment lost 5 bases and the V segment lost 5 bases, leaving 8 bases of the junction unmatched. Germline loops: CDR1 SGHTA, CDR2 FQGTGA. The CDR3 covers 15 residues. CDR3: CASSRTGFGENIQYF. The CDR3 DNA is TGTGCCAGCAGCCGGACAGGGTTTGGGGAAAACATTCAGTACTTC.

The V gene is TRBV6-1, the J gene TRBJ1-2; 7 bases fit TRBD1. The J segment lost 3 bases and the V segment lost 2 bases, leaving 6 bases of the junction unmatched. CDR1 is MNHNS and CDR2 is SASEGT in the germline V gene. The CDR3 is made up of 15 amino acids. CDR3 protein: CASSERQGDHYGYTF. CDR3 DNA: TGTGCCAGCAGTGAACGACAGGGAGACCACTATGGCTACACCTTC.

V is TRBV4-2 and J is TRBJ1-1; TRBD1 might be the D (6 bases). This CDR3 comprises 15 residues. From germline, CDR1 is LGHNA and CDR2 YNFKEQ. V dropped 4 bases and J dropped 0 bases, with 12 bases sitting between them. In DNA form, the CDR3 reads TGTGCCAGCAGCCCGCGGACAGACATGAACACTGAAGCTTTCTTT. Protein: CASSPRTDMNTEAFF.

The J gene is TRBJ2-2, the V gene TRBV7-3, with 7 bases lining up with TRBD2. This CDR3 is built from 15 residues. Looked up from germline, CDR1 is SGHTA and CDR2 is FQGTGA. Unmatched junction bases numbered 3, after V lost 4 bases and J lost 1 base. Here the CDR3 DNA reads TGTGCCAGCAGCTCCCGCGGGGGGAACACCGGGGAGCTGTTTTTT. Amino acid sequence: CASSSRGGNTGELFF.

The chain carries TRBV18 and TRBJ1-4, with 7 bases identical to TRBD1. The CDR3 length is 13 residues. CDR1 and CDR2 (germline): KGHSH, LQKENI. Trimming at V came to 3 bases and at J to 7 bases, leaving 2 bases not matched to a gene. The DNA for the CDR3 is TGTGCCAGCTCACCCCGGACAGGTGAAAAACTGTTTTTT. As protein: CASSPRTGEKLFF. The variable domain in full, completed from reference TRBV18 and TRBJ1-4, reads NAGVMQNPRHLVRRRGQEARLRCSPMKGHSHVYWYRQLPEEGLKFMVYLQKENIIDESGMPKERFSAEFPKEGPSILRIQQVVRGDSAAYFCASSPRTGEKLFFGSGTQLSVL.

The rearrangement joins TRBV11-2 to TRBJ1-2; 8 bases are shared with TRBD1. V dropped 7 bases and J dropped 3; count of bases not matched to a gene: 7. The CDR3 is 14 amino acids. Germline values: CDR1 SGHAT, CDR2 FQNNGV. The CDR3 sequence: CASTIPGGHYGYTF. CDR3 sequence (DNA): TGTGCCAGCACCATCCCAGGGGGCCACTATGGCTACACCTTC.

V and J are TRBV5-1 and TRBJ2-2, with 11 bases that match TRBD1. V shed 4 bases and J 3 bases; nucleotides not matched to a gene: 2. Germline lookup yields CDR1 SGHRS and CDR2 YFSETQ. The CDR3 loop spans 15 amino acids. The CDR3 protein is CASSGQGADTGELFF. The DNA for the CDR3 is TGCGCCAGCAGCGGACAGGGGGCGGACACCGGGGAGCTGTTTTTT.

This rearrangement joins TRBV28 to TRBJ1-4; 11 positions match TRBD1. CDR3 size: 15 residues. CDR1 MDHEN and CDR2 SYDVKM come from the germline V gene. J was trimmed by 4 bases and V by 4 bases; bases with no gene match: 2. The chain's CDR3 is CASSSGTGGNEKLFF. CDR3 sequence (DNA): TGTGCCAGCAGTTCCGGGACAGGGGGTAATGAAAAACTGTTTTTT.

This chain uses TRBV6-5 with TRBJ2-2; TRBD1 agrees at 11 bases. The CDR3 covers 15 residues. V gave up 6 bases and J gave up 5 bases; unmatched junction bases: 5. Germline CDR1 reads MNHEY; CDR2 reads SVGAGI. The CDR3 DNA reads TGTGCCAGCAGCAAGGGACAGGGGGAAACCGGGGAGCTGTTTTTT. Its protein is CASSKGQGETGELFF.

The chain combines TRBV4-2 with TRBJ2-3; D not resolved. V lost 0 bases to trimming and J lost 2 bases, with 18 bases between them. Per germline, CDR1 LGHNA and CDR2 YNFKEQ. The CDR3 spans 18 residues. CDR3 residues: CASSQDVAQALLTDTQYF. The CDR3 DNA reads as TGTGCCAGCAGCCAAGATGTGGCTCAGGCCCTTCTCACAGATACGCAGTATTTT.

CDR3 coding DNA: TGTGCCTGGAAGGCGGCAGGGGTCAGCTATGGCTACACCTTC. This sequence encodes CAWKAAGVSYGYTF. The rearrangement joins TRBV30 to TRBJ1-2, with D possibly TRBD1 on 6 matching bases. The CDR3 has 14 amino acids. Deletions cut 4 bases from V and 4 bases from J, with 16 bases between. The V gene's germline CDR1 is GTSNPN and CDR2 SVGIG (reference sequence). The variable domain in full, completed from reference TRBV30 and TRBJ1-2, reads SQTIHQWPATLVQPVGSPLSLECTVEGTSNPNLYWYRQAAGRGLQLLFYSVGIGQISSEVPQNLSASRPQDRQFILSSKKLLLSDSGFYLCAWKAAGVSYGYTFGSGTRLTVV.